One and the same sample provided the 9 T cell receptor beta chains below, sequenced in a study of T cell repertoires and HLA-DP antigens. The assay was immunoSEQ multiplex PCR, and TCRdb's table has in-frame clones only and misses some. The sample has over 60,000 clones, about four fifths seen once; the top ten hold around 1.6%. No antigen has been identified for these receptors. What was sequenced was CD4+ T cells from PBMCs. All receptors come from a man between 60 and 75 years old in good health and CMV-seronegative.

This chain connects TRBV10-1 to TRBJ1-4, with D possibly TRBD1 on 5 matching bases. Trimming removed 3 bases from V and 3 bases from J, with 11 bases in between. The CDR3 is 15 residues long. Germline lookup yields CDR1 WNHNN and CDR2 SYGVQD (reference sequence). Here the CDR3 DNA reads TGCGCCAGCAGTGACTCACGGGGGTCTAATGAAAAACTGTTTTTT. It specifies CASSDSRGSNEKLFF.

Here the CDR3 reads CAWSYGSYEQYV. For the CDR3, the DNA is TGTGCCTGGAGCTATGGCTCCTACGAGCAGTACGTC. The chain combines TRBV30 with TRBJ2-7; D is unresolved. V was trimmed by 3 bases and J by 0 bases, leaving 6 bases between them. Germline V gene data show CDR1 as GTSNPN and CDR2 as SVGIG (reference sequence). CDR3 size: 12 residues.

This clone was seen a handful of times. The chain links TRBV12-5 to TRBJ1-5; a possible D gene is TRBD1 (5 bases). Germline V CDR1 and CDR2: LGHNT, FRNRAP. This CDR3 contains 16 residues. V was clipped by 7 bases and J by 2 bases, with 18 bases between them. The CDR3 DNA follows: TGTGCTAGTGCCGCTTATCGGGGGTCGGGCAATCAGCCCCAGCATTTT. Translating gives CASAAYRGSGNQPQHF. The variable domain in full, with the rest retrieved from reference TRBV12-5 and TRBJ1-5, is DARVTQTPRHKVTEMGQEVTMRCQPILGHNTVFWYRQTMMQGLELLAYFRNRAPLDDSGMPKDRFSAEMPDATLATLKIQPSEPRDSAVYFCASAAYRGSGNQPQHFGDGTRLSIL.

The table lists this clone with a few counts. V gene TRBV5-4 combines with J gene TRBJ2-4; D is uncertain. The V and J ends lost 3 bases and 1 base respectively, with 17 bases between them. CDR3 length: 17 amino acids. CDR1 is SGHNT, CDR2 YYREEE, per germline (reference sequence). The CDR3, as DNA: TGTGCCAGCAGCTCGTCACAGATTCTTGGGGCCAAAAACATTCAGTACTTC. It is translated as CASSSSQILGAKNIQYF.

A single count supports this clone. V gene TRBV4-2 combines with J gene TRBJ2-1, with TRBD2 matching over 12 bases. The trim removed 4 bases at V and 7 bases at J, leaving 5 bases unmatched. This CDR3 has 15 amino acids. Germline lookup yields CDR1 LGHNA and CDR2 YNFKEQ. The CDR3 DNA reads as TGTGCCAGCAGCCGAAGACTAGCGGGGGCAAATGAGCAGTTCTTC. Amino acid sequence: CASSRRLAGANEQFF.

DNA of the CDR3: TGTGCCAGCAGTTTAAGGACAGAGAACACTGAAGCTTTCTTT. It is translated as CASSLRTENTEAFF. The genes are TRBV27 and TRBJ1-1; D possibly corresponds to TRBD1 (6 bases). Germline lookup yields CDR1 MNHEY and CDR2 SMNVEV (reference sequence). This CDR3 has 14 residues. V was pared by 2 bases and J by 1 base, with 8 bases between.

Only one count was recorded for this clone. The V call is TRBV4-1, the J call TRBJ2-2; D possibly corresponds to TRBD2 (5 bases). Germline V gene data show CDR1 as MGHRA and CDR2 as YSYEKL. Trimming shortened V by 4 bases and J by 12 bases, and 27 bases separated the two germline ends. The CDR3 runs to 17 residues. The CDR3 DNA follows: TGCGCCAGCAGCCGGGCCGGACCGAACGAACCCGGGGAGCAGCTGTTTTTT. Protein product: CASSRAGPNEPGEQLFF.

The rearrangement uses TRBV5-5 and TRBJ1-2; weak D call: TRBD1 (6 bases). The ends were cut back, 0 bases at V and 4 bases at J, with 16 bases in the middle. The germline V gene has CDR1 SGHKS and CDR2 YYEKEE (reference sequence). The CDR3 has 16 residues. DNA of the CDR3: TGTGCCAGCAGCTTGGAAGGAACAGGGCTCGGCTATGGCTACACCTTC. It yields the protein CASSLEGTGLGYGYTF.

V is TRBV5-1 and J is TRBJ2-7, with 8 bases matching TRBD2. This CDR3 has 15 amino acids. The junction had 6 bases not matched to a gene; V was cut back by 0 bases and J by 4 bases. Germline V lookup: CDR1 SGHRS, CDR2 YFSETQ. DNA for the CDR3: TGCGCCAGCAGCTTGGCGGGGGGGCAGGGATACGAGCAGTACTTC. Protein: CASSLAGGQGYEQYF.